Reported below is one T cell receptor beta chain. No antigen is known for it. CDR1 is DFQATT and CDR2 is SNEGSKA in the germline V gene (reference sequence). The CDR3 has 15 residues. The V and J ends lost 5 bases and 2 bases, in that order; junction bases with no gene match: 6. Included in the TCR beta cDNA libraries were unique molecular identifiers. T cells, about 0.95 to 10 million of them, yielded 500,000 to 600,000 cDNA molecules. Each CDR3 protein is one row after TCRdb ran MiXCR on the PCR reads. This repertoire shows approximately 460,000 distinct CDR3 sequences, around 40% found once; its top ten account for 9.5% to 13%. The sample belongs to a study of post-analysis software for immune sequencing data. Study-level background: The cohort encompassed relapsing-remitting, secondary progressive and progressive-relapsing multiple sclerosis disease courses. Overall study findings and caveats: Those with multiple sclerosis, the patient group, showed significantly lower normalized Chao1 diversity than controls. About five TRBV segments, including TRBV5-6, TRBV5-1 and TRBV20-1, were more frequent in patients than controls.

The source of this sequence is a girl under 18 with multiple sclerosis. The material sequenced was blood. The chain employs TRBV20-1 and TRBJ2-3; 11 positions agree with TRBD2. CDR3 nucleotides: TGCAGTGCTGACGGACTAGCGGGCCACACAGATACGCAGTATTTT. Translation gives CSADGLAGHTDTQYF.